The 29 T cell receptor beta chains in this list originate from one sample, sequenced in a study of blood T cell repertoires in COVID-19. Some clones are missing from TCRdb's copy, which holds only in-frame ones; the method was immunoSEQ multiplex PCR. In the table there are 30,000 to 40,000 clones, roughly 93% of which are singletons. Sequencing was carried out using peripheral blood. The source of these receptors is a male donor with active COVID-19.

Details on this clone: Distinct nucleotide sequences in the sample also encode this CDR3. The chain joins TRBV7-3 to TRBJ2-5; TRBD2 aligns across 9 bases. The CDR3 contains 15 residues. With 5 bases clipped from V and 1 base from J, the junction kept 5 bases outside the gene matches. Germline CDR1 is SGHTA and CDR2 is FQGTGA. The CDR3 sequence: CASSPLAGIQETQYF. The DNA for the CDR3 is TGTGCCAGCAGCCCCCTAGCGGGGATCCAAGAGACCCAGTACTTC. Variable domain in full (rest from reference TRBV7-3 and TRBJ2-5): GAGVSQTPSNKVTEKGKYVELRCDPISGHTALYWYRQSLGQGPEFLIYFQGTGAADDSGLPNDRFFAVRPEGSVSTLKIQRTERGDSAVYLCASSPLAGIQETQYFGPGTRLLVL.

The chain combines TRBV11-2 with TRBJ2-5; 8 positions match TRBD1. CDR3 size: 15 residues. With 1 base clipped from V and 3 bases from J, the junction kept 4 bases outside the gene matches. Germline V gene data show CDR1 as SGHAT and CDR2 as FQNNGV. The CDR3 reads CASSLVRGREETQYF. The DNA of the CDR3 is TGTGCCAGCAGCTTAGTCAGGGGGCGGGAAGAGACCCAGTACTTC.

The chain is built from TRBV29-1 and TRBJ1-3, with D perhaps TRBD1 (6 bases). This CDR3 is 13 amino acids long. Trimming removed 5 bases at V and 4 bases at J, with 12 bases between. Germline V lookup: CDR1 SQVTM, CDR2 ANQGSEA. CDR3: CSVRQESGNTIYF. Written as DNA, the CDR3 is TGCAGCGTTCGACAGGAAAGCGGAAACACCATATATTTT.

The chain recombines TRBV3-1 (or the pseudogene TRBV3-2) with TRBJ1-2; D perhaps matches TRBD1 (6 bases). The germline gives CDR1 LGHDT, CDR2 YNNKEL (reference sequence). The V gene lost 0 bases and the J gene lost 7 bases, with 18 bases spanning the gap. CDR3 size: 16 residues. The chain's CDR3 is CASSQDFGQFSAGYTF. CDR3 bases: TGTGCCAGCAGCCAAGATTTTGGACAGTTTTCAGCTGGCTACACCTTC.

V usage is TRBV9 and J usage is TRBJ2-3; 8 nucleotides agree with TRBD1. There are 18 residues in the CDR3. The V gene's germline CDR1 is SGDLS and CDR2 YYNGEE. With V trimmed by 2 bases and J by 0 bases, 11 bases remained unmatched. CDR3 sequence: CASSVLRTGSSSTDTQYF. Written as DNA, the CDR3 is TGTGCCAGCAGCGTCTTAAGGACAGGGAGCTCTAGCACAGATACGCAGTATTTT.

This clone has only a few counts. The rearrangement links TRBV2 to TRBJ1-5; no clear D gene. The CDR3 covers 14 residues. Germline V CDR1 and CDR2: SNHLY, FYNNEI. Deletions cut 4 bases from V and 0 bases from J, with 7 bases between. The CDR3 loop reads CASSAISSNQPQHF. CDR3 bases: TGTGCCAGCAGTGCGATCAGTAGCAATCAGCCCCAGCATTTT.

CDR3 coding DNA: TGTGCCAGCAGCCAAGGGGACTTGACAGGGGGGAACACTGAAGCTTTCTTT. Translation: CASSQGDLTGGNTEAFF. The V and J genes are TRBV14 and TRBJ1-1, with 9 bases matching TRBD1. V shed 1 base and J 1 base; nucleotides not matched to a gene: 7. CDR3 length: 17 residues. Germline V gene lookup returns CDR1 SGHDN and CDR2 FVKESK.

This chain joins TRBV2 and TRBJ2-3; TRBD2 matches 10 bases. CDR1 and CDR2 from the germline V gene are SNHLY and FYNNEI. The V segment lost 8 bases and the J segment 3 bases; nucleotides outside the gene matches: 8. This CDR3 has 15 amino acids. CDR3 protein: CASLLAGVRTDTQYF. Written as DNA, the CDR3 is TGTGCCAGCCTCCTAGCGGGGGTCAGGACAGATACGCAGTATTTT.

The V gene is TRBV4-3, the J gene TRBJ1-2, with 7 bases identical to TRBD1. V gave up 2 bases and J gave up 8 bases; unmatched junction bases: 5. This CDR3 has 13 residues. The germline gives CDR1 LGHNA, CDR2 YSLEER. The chain's CDR3 is CASSQPGGWGYTF. CDR3 DNA sequence: TGCGCCAGCAGCCAACCAGGGGGTTGGGGCTACACCTTC.

This chain connects TRBV4-1 to TRBJ2-3; the D gene is possibly TRBD2 (7 bases). Germline CDR1 is MGHRA and CDR2 is YSYEKL. This CDR3 has 17 amino acids. With 1 base removed from V and 6 bases from J, the gap between germline ends came to 20 bases. This CDR3 is CASSQVPQGGGKDTQYF. DNA for the CDR3: TGCGCCAGCAGCCAAGTCCCCCAGGGAGGGGGAAAGGATACGCAGTATTTT.

The chain is built from TRBV6-2 or TRBV6-3 and TRBJ1-1; 8 bases align to TRBD1. Germline-derived CDR1 and CDR2 are MNHEY and SVGEGT. This CDR3 has 13 amino acids. With V trimmed by 3 bases and J by 6 bases, 3 bases remained unmatched. The CDR3 region is CASSYLTGAEAFF. The DNA for the CDR3 is TGTGCCAGCAGTTATTTGACAGGGGCTGAAGCTTTCTTT.

The chain recombines TRBV12-3 or TRBV12-4 with TRBJ2-3, with D perhaps TRBD1 (6 bases). Trimming pared 6 bases from V and 9 bases from J, leaving 13 bases between. The CDR3 spans 12 residues. CDR3 sequence reads: CASSHPGETQYF. Here the CDR3 DNA reads TGTGCCAGCAGCCACCCAGGGGAGACGCAGTATTTT.

The chain links TRBV4-2 to TRBJ2-1, with a tentative D call TRBD2 (6 bases). This CDR3 region has 16 residues. The V gene's germline CDR1 is LGHNA and CDR2 YNFKEQ. Between the trimmed V and J ends, which lost 0 bases and 2 bases, there was a span of 11 bases. The CDR3 DNA is TGTGCCAGCAGCCAAGATGGAGGGCTAGCCTACAATGAGCAGTTCTTC. Its protein product is CASSQDGGLAYNEQFF.

The V gene is TRBV5-8, the J gene TRBJ2-2; possible D gene TRBD1, 6 bases. This CDR3 comprises 16 residues. Trimming took off 4 bases at V and 7 bases at J, with 20 bases between the two ends. Germline V gene lookup returns CDR1 SGHTS and CDR2 YDEGEE. DNA of the CDR3: TGTGCCAGCAGCCAGGGGACAATGCTCCGGCTCGGGGAGCTGTTTTTT. Translated, it gives CASSQGTMLRLGELFF.

The chain carries TRBV19 and TRBJ1-1; no clear D. Trimming took off 10 bases at V and 2 bases at J, with 8 bases between the two ends. The length of the CDR3 is 11 residues. Germline V gives CDR1 LNHDA, CDR2 SQIVND (reference sequence). CDR3 nucleotides: TGTGCCATCTACTTAAACACTGAAGCTTTCTTT. This codes for CAIYLNTEAFF. The variable domain in full, completed from reference TRBV19 and TRBJ1-1, reads DGGITQSPKYLFRKEGQNVTLSCEQNLNHDAMYWYRQDPGQGLRLIYYSQIVNDFQKGDIAEGYSVSREKKESFPLTVTSAQKNPTAFYLCAIYLNTEAFFGQGTRLTVV.

A remark on this clone: Additional DNA sequences in this sample encode the identical CDR3. The chain uses TRBV20-1 and TRBJ2-7; a weak D match, TRBD1 (5 bases). The CDR3 sequence is 11 residues long. Germline lookup yields CDR1 DFQATT and CDR2 SNEGSKA (reference sequence). V lost 2 bases and J 5 bases, leaving 7 bases between the germline ends. CDR3 bases: TGCAGTGCTAGATCAGGGCACGAGCAGTACTTC. Amino acids: CSARSGHEQYF.

The V and J genes are TRBV19 and TRBJ1-6; D remains ambiguous. CDR1 is LNHDA and CDR2 is SQIVND in the germline V gene (reference sequence). The CDR3 is 14 amino acids. Trimming took off 1 base at V and 9 bases at J, with 10 bases between the two ends. The CDR3 is CASSIGISGSPLHF. DNA of the CDR3: TGTGCCAGTAGTATAGGAATCTCGGGTTCACCCCTCCACTTT.

The chain couples TRBV5-4 to TRBJ1-4; TRBD1 is a possible D gene (6 bases). Trimming removed 3 bases from V and 8 bases from J, with 17 bases in between. In germline, CDR1 is SGHNT, CDR2 YYREEE (reference sequence). The CDR3 has 15 residues. The CDR3 coding sequence is TGTGCCAGCAGCTCCGGCGGTACAGGGAGAGAAAAACTGTTTTTT. It translates to CASSSGGTGREKLFF.

This sequence joins TRBV30 and TRBJ1-2, with D perhaps TRBD1 (5 bases). Germline CDR1 and CDR2: GTSNPN and SVGIG (reference sequence). This CDR3 is 12 amino acids long. The V end was cut by 4 bases, the J end by 8 bases, with 14 bases between. For the CDR3, the DNA is TGTGCCTGGAAGTTTCCAGGGAGGGGCTACACCTTC. This codes for CAWKFPGRGYTF.

This chain connects TRBV6-4 to TRBJ2-1; 7 nucleotides align to TRBD2. J gave up 1 base and V 4 bases, and 7 bases lay outside the gene matches. This CDR3 has 16 amino acids. CDR1 MRHNA and CDR2 SNTAGT come from the germline V gene. The CDR3 loop reads CASSVVAGSSYNEQFF. CDR3 sequence (DNA): TGTGCCAGCAGTGTTGTAGCGGGTTCGTCCTACAATGAGCAGTTCTTC.

The J gene is TRBJ1-2, the V gene TRBV11-2; D is unresolved. Germline CDR1 SGHAT, CDR2 FQNNGV. The ends were cut back, 5 bases at V and 7 bases at J, with 23 bases in the middle. The CDR3 contains 16 residues. The CDR3 region is CASSPPRAGGILGYTF. In DNA, the CDR3 is TGTGCCAGCAGCCCCCCTCGGGCAGGCGGGATACTTGGCTACACCTTC.

The genes are TRBV6-2 or TRBV6-3 and TRBJ1-1, with TRBD1 matching 8 bases. J was trimmed by 4 bases and V by 2 bases; bases with no gene match: 6. This CDR3 contains 15 residues. Germline V gene data show CDR1 as MNHEY and CDR2 as SVGEGT. The CDR3 DNA reads as TGTGCCAGCAGTTACGGACAGGGTTTTAGCACTGAAGCTTTCTTT. This encodes CASSYGQGFSTEAFF.

V gene TRBV5-6 combines with J gene TRBJ1-3; the D gene is possibly TRBD1 (5 bases). V lost 4 bases, J lost 5 bases, and 13 bases lay in between. The CDR3 has 14 residues. Per germline, CDR1 SGHDT and CDR2 YYEEEE. CDR3 loop: CASSAGTVRNTIYF. The CDR3 DNA follows: TGTGCCAGCAGCGCAGGGACTGTGCGAAACACCATATATTTT.

This clone was seen once. CDR3 coding DNA: TGTGCCAGCAGTTCTTGGACAGGGGGCAAGAACACTGAAGCTTTCTTT. This encodes CASSSWTGGKNTEAFF. V is TRBV27 and J is TRBJ1-1, with 11 bases identical to TRBD1. Germline V gene data show CDR1 as MNHEY and CDR2 as SMNVEV (reference sequence). CDR3 length: 16 residues. V lost 4 bases to trimming and J lost 1 base; unmatched junction nucleotides: 5.

The chain couples TRBV5-1 to TRBJ2-1; 8 bases line up with TRBD2. The CDR3 consists of 15 residues. Germline V gene lookup returns CDR1 SGHRS and CDR2 YFSETQ. Unmatched junction bases numbered 3, after V lost 4 bases and J lost 0 bases. The CDR3 region is CASSPSGSSYNEQFF. The CDR3 nucleotides read TGCGCCAGCAGCCCGAGCGGGAGCTCCTACAATGAGCAGTTCTTC.

The chain employs TRBV4-1 and TRBJ1-3, with D maybe TRBD1 (5 bases). The CDR3 is made up of 16 amino acids. The germline V and J ends were trimmed by 1 base and 0 bases, with 10 bases remaining between them. From germline, CDR1 is MGHRA and CDR2 YSYEKL. The chain's CDR3 is CASSQGQYNSGNTIYF. CDR3 coding DNA: TGCGCCAGCAGCCAAGGACAGTACAACTCTGGAAACACCATATATTTT.

The genes are TRBV5-6 and TRBJ1-1; D not resolved. V was trimmed by 3 bases and J by 4 bases, leaving 19 bases between them. Germline-derived CDR1 and CDR2 are SGHDT and YYEEEE. The CDR3 is made up of 16 amino acids. The chain's CDR3 is CASSSVRVAVFTEAFF. CDR3 sequence (DNA): TGTGCCAGCAGCTCCGTCCGGGTAGCTGTCTTCACTGAAGCTTTCTTT.

V gene TRBV6-2 or TRBV6-3 combines with J gene TRBJ1-2; D may be TRBD1 (6 bases). The germline CDR1 and CDR2 sequences are MNHEY and SVGEGT. The germline V and J ends were trimmed by 7 bases and 4 bases, with 13 bases remaining between them. There are 13 residues in the CDR3. The CDR3 sequence is CASTPDSLYGYTF. The DNA for the CDR3 is TGTGCCAGCACCCCGGACAGTCTCTATGGCTACACCTTC.

V usage is TRBV30 and J usage is TRBJ1-1; the D is unclear. The CDR3 runs to 13 residues. From germline, CDR1 is GTSNPN and CDR2 SVGIG (reference sequence). Trimming pared 2 bases from V and 5 bases from J, leaving 12 bases between. The CDR3 nucleotides are TGTGCCTGGAGTTTTCGCCCCGGGACTGAAGCTTTCTTT. Encoded protein: CAWSFRPGTEAFF.